The present T cell receptor (beta chain) was sequenced within a study of blood T cell repertoires in COVID-19. Background on the study: In each case, the material was cDNA or gDNA derived from T cells, B-cell-depleted T cells, or PBMCs.

This clone was counted only a few times. In the source study's methods: By means of reference gene primer amplification, nucleated cell counts were estimated. The method was immunoSEQ multiplex PCR; TCRdb's version includes in-frame clones alone and lacks a portion of them. V, J and clone size reflect that table, while D and trimming were determined from the DNA. The table lists under 350,000 clones, roughly four fifths of them singletons. This CDR3 region has 16 residues. Germline-derived CDR1 and CDR2 are LNHDA and SQIVND (reference sequence). Trimming removed 8 bases from V and 6 bases from J; junction bases left unmatched: 14.

This sequence originates from a woman between 45 and 60 years old who had recovered from COVID-19. The rearrangement joins TRBV19 to TRBJ2-2, with TRBD1 identical over 8 bases. Source material: peripheral blood. This CDR3 is CASLGRRTGIAGELFF. CDR3 DNA: TGTGCCAGTCTCGGCCGTCGGACAGGGATCGCCGGGGAGCTGTTTTTT.